The 20 T cell receptor beta chains below all came from one sample that was sequenced in a study of cytomegalovirus exposure and HLA in healthy donors. Produced via immunoSEQ multiplex PCR; TCRdb's table is partial and in-frame only. The sample carries 150,000 to 200,000 clones, 85% recorded once. Sample: PBMCs. The receptors were sampled from a man younger than 35 in good health and CMV-seropositive.

A few counts support this clone. The CDR3: CASTTRGNLLQNEQFF. The CDR3 nucleotides are TGTGCCAGCACCACCCGCGGTAATTTGCTGCAGAATGAGCAGTTCTTC. V is TRBV5-4 and J is TRBJ2-1; D remains unclear. This CDR3 contains 16 residues. The V end was cut by 6 bases, the J end by 7 bases, with 23 bases between. Germline V gives CDR1 SGHNT, CDR2 YYREEE (reference sequence).

The rearrangement links TRBV4-2 to TRBJ2-1; TRBD2 matches 7 bases. The V segment lost 2 bases and the J segment 2 bases; nucleotides outside the gene matches: 6. The CDR3 runs to 16 residues. Germline V lookup: CDR1 LGHNA, CDR2 YNFKEQ. The CDR3 is CASSQTLSGTYNEQFF. CDR3 coding DNA: TGTGCCAGCAGCCAAACCCTGAGCGGGACCTACAATGAGCAGTTCTTC.

V is TRBV19 and J is TRBJ2-7, with 8 bases identical to TRBD1. Germline CDR1 LNHDA, CDR2 SQIVND (reference sequence). The CDR3 sequence is 14 residues long. The V gene end was trimmed by 5 bases and the J gene end by 2 bases; junction bases not matched to a gene: 5. In nucleotides, the CDR3 is TGTGCCAGTAGTCCCAGGACAGGGACCTACGAGCAGTACTTC. It is translated as CASSPRTGTYEQYF.

The V call is TRBV11-3, the J call TRBJ2-1; a weak D match, TRBD2 (6 bases). The CDR3 is 18 residues long. CDR1 is SGHNT, CDR2 YENEEA, per germline. V lost 5 bases and J lost 3, with 23 bases in between. This CDR3 is CASSPWVEGLQLYNEQFF. The CDR3 bases are TGTGCCAGCAGCCCCTGGGTGGAGGGACTCCAACTCTACAATGAGCAGTTCTTC.

This chain connects TRBV28 to TRBJ1-2; TRBD1 agrees at 7 bases. Germline CDR1 reads MDHEN; CDR2 reads SYDVKM. The CDR3 spans 15 residues. V shed 6 bases and J 1 base; nucleotides not matched to a gene: 8. The CDR3 DNA sequence: TGTGCCAGCAGCCCACGGACAGGAGTTAACTATGGCTACACCTTC. Protein sequence: CASSPRTGVNYGYTF.

This chain joins TRBV27 and TRBJ1-1; D remains unclear. V shed 5 bases and J shed 1 base, with 5 bases lying between them. Germline CDR1 reads MNHEY; CDR2 reads SMNVEV (reference sequence). The CDR3 sequence is 12 residues long. The CDR3 protein is CASSGPNTEAFF. DNA for the CDR3: TGTGCCAGCAGTGGGCCGAACACTGAAGCTTTCTTT.

V usage is TRBV7-4 and J usage is TRBJ2-5, with D perhaps TRBD2 (6 bases). There are 14 residues in the CDR3. The V gene's germline CDR1 is SGHVT and CDR2 SQSDAQ. V was trimmed by 7 bases and J by 4 bases, leaving 16 bases between them. CDR3 bases: TGTGCCAGCACCCTCATGAGGGACTTAGAGACCCAGTACTTC. Protein sequence: CASTLMRDLETQYF.

The chain recombines TRBV9 with TRBJ2-3; TRBD1 matches 8 bases. With 3 bases clipped from V and 3 bases from J, the junction kept 6 bases outside the gene matches. There are 15 residues in the CDR3. The germline V gene encodes CDR1 SGDLS and CDR2 YYNGEE. CDR3 region: CASSERQGTTDTQYF. The CDR3 DNA reads as TGTGCCAGCAGCGAGCGACAGGGGACTACAGATACGCAGTATTTT. Drawing the rest from reference TRBV9 and TRBJ2-3, the complete variable domain is DSGVTQTPKHLITATGQRVTLRCSPRSGDLSVYWYQQSLDQGLQFLIQYYNGEERAKGNILERFSAQQFPDLHSELNLSSLELGDSALYFCASSERQGTTDTQYFGPGTRLTVL.

The gene calls are TRBV9 and TRBJ2-7; 7 bases match TRBD2. The V segment lost 6 bases and the J segment 3 bases; nucleotides outside the gene matches: 9. Germline V gene data show CDR1 as SGDLS and CDR2 as YYNGEE. This CDR3 spans 14 amino acids. The DNA of the CDR3 is TGTGCCAGCAACCAAGAAGGGAGGGGCTACGAGCAGTACTTC. Its translation: CASNQEGRGYEQYF.

This sequence joins TRBV28 and TRBJ2-7; no firm D call. CDR1 is MDHEN, CDR2 SYDVKM, per germline. This CDR3 contains 15 residues. V was cut by 5 bases and J by 3 bases, with 17 bases left in between. CDR3 sequence (DNA): TGTGCCAGCAGTGCATCCCTGGGCCAAATCTACGAGCAGTACTTC. As protein: CASSASLGQIYEQYF.

The V call is TRBV5-4, the J call TRBJ2-3; TRBD2 agrees at 7 bases. V trimming: 4 bases; J trimming: 1 base; junction bases outside the gene matches: 3. Germline values: CDR1 SGHNT, CDR2 YYREEE (reference sequence). The CDR3 spans 14 residues. CDR3 bases: TGTGCCAGCAGCCCGGCGGGGGGCACAGATACGCAGTATTTT. It codes for CASSPAGGTDTQYF.

The rearrangement links TRBV9 to TRBJ2-1, with TRBD1 matching over 8 bases. Looked up from germline, CDR1 is SGDLS and CDR2 is YYNGEE. CDR3 length: 16 residues. V was clipped by 3 bases and J by 8 bases; unmatched bases: 13. The CDR3 spells CASSGQGNPISDEQFF. The CDR3 region has the DNA TGTGCCAGCAGCGGACAGGGGAATCCAATAAGTGATGAGCAGTTCTTC.

The V call is TRBV4-1, the J call TRBJ2-5; 9 positions match TRBD2. CDR1 MGHRA and CDR2 YSYEKL come from the germline V gene. CDR3 length: 15 residues. With 1 base clipped from V and 4 bases from J, the junction kept 4 bases outside the gene matches. This CDR3 reads CASSQAGLAGETQYF. The CDR3 DNA reads TGCGCCAGCAGCCAAGCGGGACTAGCAGGAGAGACCCAGTACTTC.

The chain joins TRBV27 to TRBJ2-1; 14 positions match TRBD2. The CDR3 consists of 16 residues. Germline V gene sequence: CDR1 MNHEY, CDR2 SMNVEV (reference sequence). J gave up 9 bases and V 5 bases, and 9 bases lay outside the gene matches. In DNA form, the CDR3 reads TGTGCCAGCAGTACGACTAGCGGGGGGGCCTTGGGTGAGCAGTTCTTC. Its translation: CASSTTSGGALGEQFF.

The V and J genes are TRBV18 and TRBJ1-2; TRBD1 is a possible D gene (5 bases). Between the trimmed V and J ends, which lost 1 base and 5 bases, there was a span of 11 bases. The CDR3 totals 14 residues. Germline loops: CDR1 KGHSH, CDR2 LQKENI. CDR3 sequence: CASSPRGREYGYTF. The CDR3 region has the DNA TGTGCCAGCTCACCACGGGGCAGGGAATATGGCTACACCTTC.

This clone was detected once. CDR3 bases: TGTGCCAGCAGCTTACAGGGGGCTCCGAAGGGTGAGCAGTTCTTC. Translating gives CASSLQGAPKGEQFF. The chain couples TRBV5-6 to TRBJ2-1; 9 bases align to TRBD1. Germline CDR1 SGHDT, CDR2 YYEEEE. The CDR3 totals 15 residues. V lost 2 bases, J lost 9 bases, and 9 bases stayed unmatched.

V gene TRBV9 combines with J gene TRBJ2-3, with 7 nucleotides matching TRBD2. This CDR3 contains 16 residues. Germline V gene sequence: CDR1 SGDLS, CDR2 YYNGEE. V was clipped by 0 bases and J by 0 bases; unmatched bases: 4. CDR3 coding DNA: TGTGCCAGCAGCGTAGGTCTAGCGGCTAGCACAGATACGCAGTATTTT. This translates into CASSVGLAASTDTQYF.

This rearrangement joins TRBV7-2 to TRBJ2-7; D is undetermined. CDR1 is SGHTA, CDR2 FQGNSA, per germline. Trimming stripped 1 base from V and 3 bases from J, with 7 bases between. This CDR3 is built from 13 residues. This chain's CDR3 is CASSLDKSYEQYF. In nucleotides, the CDR3 is TGTGCCAGCAGCTTAGATAAGAGCTACGAGCAGTACTTC.

Only a few counts were recorded for this clone. The rearrangement uses TRBV10-3 and TRBJ1-2, with 8 positions matching TRBD1. The CDR3 extends over 14 amino acids. The J segment lost 4 bases and the V segment lost 2 bases, leaving 3 bases of the junction unmatched. Germline loops: CDR1 ENHRY, CDR2 SYGVKD. The CDR3 DNA sequence: TGTGCCATCAGTGAGGGACAGGGCCCCTATGGCTACACCTTC. Translated: CAISEGQGPYGYTF.

V usage is TRBV18 and J usage is TRBJ1-1, with D possibly being TRBD1 (6 bases). Trimming shortened V by 5 bases and J by 4 bases, and 17 bases separated the two germline ends. Germline V gives CDR1 KGHSH, CDR2 LQKENI. This CDR3 contains 15 residues. CDR3 coding DNA: TGTGCCAGCTCAGCGGGGGACACCCGGGGCACTGAAGCTTTCTTT. It yields the protein CASSAGDTRGTEAFF. The variable domain in full, completed from reference TRBV18 and TRBJ1-1, reads NAGVMQNPRHLVRRRGQEARLRCSPMKGHSHVYWYRQLPEEGLKFMVYLQKENIIDESGMPKERFSAEFPKEGPSILRIQQVVRGDSAAYFCASSAGDTRGTEAFFGQGTRLTVV.